This T cell receptor beta chain was found in a study of blood T cell repertoires in COVID-19. On the study more broadly: The analysed material was cDNA or gDNA that came from T cells, B-cell-depleted T cells, or PBMCs.

Method: immunoSEQ multiplex PCR; TCRdb's copy keeps in-frame clones and lacks some. This table holds roughly 250,000 clones, around 83% found once. The sequence came from a woman of 80 years or more with acute or convalescent COVID-19. The specimen was peripheral blood.

CDR3: CASSPRTALSGANVLTF. DNA for the CDR3: TGTGCCAGCAGCCCAAGGACAGCCCTCTCTGGGGCCAACGTCCTGACTTTC. The chain carries TRBV7-8 and TRBJ2-6, with D perhaps TRBD1 (6 bases). Germline lookup yields CDR1 SGHVS and CDR2 FQNEAQ. The CDR3 has 17 residues. With 5 bases removed from V and 0 bases from J, the gap between germline ends came to 14 bases. Combining the CDR3 with reference TRBV7-8 and TRBJ2-6 gives the whole variable domain GAGVSQSPRYKVAKRGQDVALRCDPISGHVSLFWYQQALGQGPEFLTYFQNEAQLDKSGLPSDRFFAERPEGSVSTLKIQRTQQEDSAVYLCASSPRTALSGANVLTFGAGSRLTVL.